This TCR beta chain is from a study of technical replicates of blood from four donors. Method: immunoSEQ multiplex PCR; TCRdb's copy keeps in-frame clones and lacks some. The profile shows about 97,000 clones, approximately 94% of them singletons. Trimming left V 4 bases short and J 3 bases short, with 11 bases between. Germline V CDR1 and CDR2: SGDLS, YYNGEE. The length of the CDR3 is 13 residues. This sequence joins TRBV9 and TRBJ2-7; D unclear. This sequence was found in a human donor in good health. Source material: T cells isolated from PBMCs. CDR3 bases: TGTGCCAGCAGCCTTGCGCCCATCTACGAGCAGTACTTC. It specifies CASSLAPIYEQYF.